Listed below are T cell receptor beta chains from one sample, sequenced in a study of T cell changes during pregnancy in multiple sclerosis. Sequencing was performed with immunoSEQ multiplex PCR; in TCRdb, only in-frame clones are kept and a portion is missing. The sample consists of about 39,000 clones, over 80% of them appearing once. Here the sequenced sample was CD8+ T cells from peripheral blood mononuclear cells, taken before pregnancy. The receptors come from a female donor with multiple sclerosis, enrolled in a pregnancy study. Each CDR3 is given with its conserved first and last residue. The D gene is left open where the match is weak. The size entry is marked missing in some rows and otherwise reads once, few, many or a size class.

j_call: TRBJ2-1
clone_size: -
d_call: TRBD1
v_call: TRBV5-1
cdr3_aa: CASSPGQGGNEQFF
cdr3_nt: TGCGCCAGCAGCCCTGGACAGGGTGGGAATGAGCAGTTCTTC

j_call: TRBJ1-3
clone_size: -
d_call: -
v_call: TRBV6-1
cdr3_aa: CASSVGQGNTIYF
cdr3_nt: TGTGCCAGCAGTGTGGGGCAAGGAAACACCATATATTTT

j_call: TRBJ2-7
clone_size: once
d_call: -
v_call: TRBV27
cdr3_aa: CASSLSIKMYEQYF
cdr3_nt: TGTGCCAGCAGTTTATCGATTAAAATGTACGAGCAGTACTTC

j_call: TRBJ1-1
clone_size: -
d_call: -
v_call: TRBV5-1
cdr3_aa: CASSSIGDTGFVNTEAFF
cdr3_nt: TGCGCCAGCAGCTCGATAGGCGACACCGGATTTGTGAACACTGAAGCTTTCTTT

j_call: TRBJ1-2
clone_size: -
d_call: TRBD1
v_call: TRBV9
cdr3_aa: CASSVGDRGDGYTF
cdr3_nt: TGTGCCAGCAGCGTAGGGGACAGGGGTGACGGCTACACCTTC

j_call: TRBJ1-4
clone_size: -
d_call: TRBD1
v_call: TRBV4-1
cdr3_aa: CASSQARDRDEKLFF
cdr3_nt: TGCGCCAGCAGCCAAGCCCGGGACAGGGATGAAAAACTGTTTTTT

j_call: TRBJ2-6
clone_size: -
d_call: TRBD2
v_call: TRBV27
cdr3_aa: CASSFAGGGRSSGANVLTF
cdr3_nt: TGTGCCAGCAGTTTTGCGGGAGGAGGCCGTAGCTCTGGGGCCAACGTCCTGACTTTC

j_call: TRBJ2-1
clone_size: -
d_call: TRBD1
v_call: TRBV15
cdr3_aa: CATSRGGQGNRHEQFF
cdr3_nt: TGTGCCACCAGCAGAGGGGGACAGGGTAATAGGCATGAGCAGTTCTTC

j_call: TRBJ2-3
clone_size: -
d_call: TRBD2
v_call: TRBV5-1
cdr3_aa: CASSLWAGGRNTQYF
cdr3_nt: TGCGCCAGCAGCTTGTGGGCGGGAGGGCGGAATACGCAGTATTTT

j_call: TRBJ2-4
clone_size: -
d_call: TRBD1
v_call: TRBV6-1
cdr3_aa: CASSEAPGQADIQYF
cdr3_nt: TGTGCCAGCAGTGAAGCGCCGGGACAGGCGGACATTCAGTACTTC

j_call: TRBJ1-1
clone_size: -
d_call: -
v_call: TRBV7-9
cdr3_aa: CASSPPGALFF
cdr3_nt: TGTGCCAGCAGCCCCCCGGGAGCGCTTTTCTTT

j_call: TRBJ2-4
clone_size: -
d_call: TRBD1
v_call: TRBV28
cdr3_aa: CASSPGTGLGENIQYF
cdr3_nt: TGTGCCAGCAGTCCCGGGACAGGTTTGGGCGAAAACATTCAGTACTTC

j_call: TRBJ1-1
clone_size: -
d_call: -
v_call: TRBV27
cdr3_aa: CASSGGPRNTEAFF
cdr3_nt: TGTGCCAGCAGTGGAGGGCCTCGGAACACTGAAGCTTTCTTT

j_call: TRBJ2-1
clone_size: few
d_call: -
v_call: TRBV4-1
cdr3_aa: CASRFRESSYNEQFF
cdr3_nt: TGCGCCAGCAGGTTCCGGGAAAGCTCCTACAATGAGCAGTTCTTC

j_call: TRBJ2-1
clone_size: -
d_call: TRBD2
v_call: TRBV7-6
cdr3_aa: CASSPSGSSYNEQFF
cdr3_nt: TGTGCCAGCAGCCCTAGCGGGAGCTCCTACAATGAGCAGTTCTTC